This TCR beta chain was profiled in a study of blood T cells in healthy people across ages. Through a sample-barcoded 5' primer and a J-beta primer mix, a second PCR was run for roughly 7 to 11 cycles. In TCRdb, the 5' RACE reads were re-called with MiXCR into one record per CDR3 protein. This table holds approximately 900,000 distinct CDR3 sequences, roughly 52% found once. Isolation recovered at least 6.5 million PBMCs from every sample. Study-wide results and limits: Aged donors had fewer naive CD4+ cells and lower diversity than long-lived donors. As age increased, TCR beta diversity per million T cells fell in a roughly linear fashion.

Germline V gives CDR1 SGHRS, CDR2 YFSETQ. This CDR3 is built from 16 residues. Trimming shortened V by 0 bases and J by 2 bases, and 14 bases separated the two germline ends. As concerns this clonotype: What it binds is not known.

The rearrangement joins TRBV5-1 to TRBJ1-2; D perhaps matches TRBD1 (6 bases). The receptor was derived from a man aged 25 to 45 in good health. Sample: blood. As DNA, the CDR3 is TGCGCCAGCAGCTTGGGACACAGGGATTCGAACTATGGCTACACCTTC. Its translation: CASSLGHRDSNYGYTF.